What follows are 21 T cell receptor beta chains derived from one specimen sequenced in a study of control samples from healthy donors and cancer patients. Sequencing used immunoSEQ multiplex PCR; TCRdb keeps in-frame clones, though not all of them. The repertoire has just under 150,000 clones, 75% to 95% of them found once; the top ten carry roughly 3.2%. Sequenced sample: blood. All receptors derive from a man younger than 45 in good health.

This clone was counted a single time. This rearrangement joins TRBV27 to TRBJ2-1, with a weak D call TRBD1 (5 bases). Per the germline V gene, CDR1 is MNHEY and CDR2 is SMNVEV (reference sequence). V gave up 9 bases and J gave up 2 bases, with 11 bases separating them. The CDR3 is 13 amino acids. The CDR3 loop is CASRGLPYNEQFF. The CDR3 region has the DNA TGTGCCAGTAGGGGTTTGCCCTACAATGAGCAGTTCTTC.

For the CDR3, the DNA is TGTGCCAGCAGCCCACACCGGTCCTGGGTCACAGATACGCAGTATTTT. It encodes CASSPHRSWVTDTQYF. This rearrangement joins TRBV7-9 to TRBJ2-3; no firm D call. The CDR3 extends over 16 amino acids. V gave up 5 bases and J gave up 2 bases, with 17 bases separating them. Germline assignment: CDR1 SEHNR and CDR2 FQNEAQ (reference sequence). The full variable domain, completed using reference TRBV7-9 and TRBJ2-3, is DTGVSQNPRHKITKRGQNVTFRCDPISEHNRLYWYRQTLGQGPEFLTYFQNEAQLEKSRLLSDRFSAERPKGSFSTLEIQRTEQGDSAMYLCASSPHRSWVTDTQYFGPGTRLTVL.

DNA of the CDR3: TGTGCCAGCAGTTTAAGGGCGGGGAGCTCTGGGGCCAACGTCCTGACTTTC. Its translation is CASSLRAGSSGANVLTF. The rearrangement joins TRBV27 to TRBJ2-6; D is possibly TRBD2 (6 bases). The V end lost 2 bases, the J end lost 0 bases, and 11 bases lay between the germline ends. Germline V gene sequence: CDR1 MNHEY, CDR2 SMNVEV (reference sequence). This CDR3 contains 17 residues.

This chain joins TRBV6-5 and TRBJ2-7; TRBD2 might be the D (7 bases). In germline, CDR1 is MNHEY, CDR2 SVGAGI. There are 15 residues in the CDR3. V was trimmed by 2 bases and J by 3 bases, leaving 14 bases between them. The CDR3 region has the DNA TGTGCCAGCAGTTACGATGGGGGGGCGGACTACGAGCAGTACTTC. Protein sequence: CASSYDGGADYEQYF.

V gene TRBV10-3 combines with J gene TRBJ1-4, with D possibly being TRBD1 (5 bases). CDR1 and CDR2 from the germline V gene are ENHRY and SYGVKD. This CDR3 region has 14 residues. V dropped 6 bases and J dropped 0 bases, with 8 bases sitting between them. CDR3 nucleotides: TGTGCCATCAGGGGGCTAGCAACTAATGAAAAACTGTTTTTT. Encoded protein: CAIRGLATNEKLFF.

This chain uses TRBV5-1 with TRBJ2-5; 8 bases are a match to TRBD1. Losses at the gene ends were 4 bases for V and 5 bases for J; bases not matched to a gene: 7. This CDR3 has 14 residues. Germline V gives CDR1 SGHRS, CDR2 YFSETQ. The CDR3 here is CASSVGQGRETQYF. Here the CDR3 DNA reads TGCGCCAGCAGCGTAGGACAGGGTAGGGAGACCCAGTACTTC.

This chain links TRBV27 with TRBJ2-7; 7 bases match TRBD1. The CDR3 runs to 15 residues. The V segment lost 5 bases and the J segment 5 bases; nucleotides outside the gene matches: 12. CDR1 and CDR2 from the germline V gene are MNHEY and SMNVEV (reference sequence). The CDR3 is CASSPGTAPLDEQYF. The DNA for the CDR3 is TGTGCCAGCAGTCCGGGGACAGCCCCCTTGGACGAGCAGTACTTC.

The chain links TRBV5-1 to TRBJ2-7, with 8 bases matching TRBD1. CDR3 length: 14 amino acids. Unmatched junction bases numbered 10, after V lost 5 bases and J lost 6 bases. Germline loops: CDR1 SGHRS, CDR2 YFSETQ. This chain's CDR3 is CASRDGTGLSEQYF. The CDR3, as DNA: TGCGCCAGCAGGGACGGGACAGGATTAAGCGAGCAGTACTTC.

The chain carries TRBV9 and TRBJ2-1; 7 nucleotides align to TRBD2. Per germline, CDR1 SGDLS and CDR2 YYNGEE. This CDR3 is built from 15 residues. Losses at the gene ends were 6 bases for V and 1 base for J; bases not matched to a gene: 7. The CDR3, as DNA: TGTGCCAGCACCCCCCGGGGGGAATCCTACAATGAGCAGTTCTTC. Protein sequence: CASTPRGESYNEQFF.

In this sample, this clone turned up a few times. The CDR3 reads CATSDENRVDGYTF. CDR3 bases: TGTGCCACCAGTGATGAGAACAGGGTCGATGGCTACACCTTC. The gene calls are TRBV24-1 and TRBJ1-2; maybe TRBD1 (6 bases). The germline V and J ends were trimmed by 3 bases and 6 bases, with 13 bases remaining between them. The CDR3 spans 14 residues. Germline CDR1 KGHDR, CDR2 SFDVKD.

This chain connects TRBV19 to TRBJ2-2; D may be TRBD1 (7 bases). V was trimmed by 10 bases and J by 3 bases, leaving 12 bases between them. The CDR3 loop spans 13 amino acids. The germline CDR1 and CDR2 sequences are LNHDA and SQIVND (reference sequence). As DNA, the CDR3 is TGTGCCATAGACAGGGAGGACACCGGGGAGCTGTTTTTT. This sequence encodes CAIDREDTGELFF.

The CDR3 DNA is TGTGCCTGGAGTGTCGCGGGCGAGCAGTACTTC. It codes for CAWSVAGEQYF. The V call is TRBV30, the J call TRBJ2-7, with D tentatively TRBD2 (5 bases). Trimming removed 0 bases at V and 6 bases at J, with 6 bases between. Germline V gene data show CDR1 as GTSNPN and CDR2 as SVGIG (reference sequence). This CDR3 has 11 amino acids.

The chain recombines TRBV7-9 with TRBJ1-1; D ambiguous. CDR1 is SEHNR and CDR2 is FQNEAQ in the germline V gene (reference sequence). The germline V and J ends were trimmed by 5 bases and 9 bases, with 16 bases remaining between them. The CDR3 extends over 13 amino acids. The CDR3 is CASSVEDGVQAFF. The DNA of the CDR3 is TGTGCCAGCAGCGTCGAGGATGGGGTTCAAGCTTTCTTT.

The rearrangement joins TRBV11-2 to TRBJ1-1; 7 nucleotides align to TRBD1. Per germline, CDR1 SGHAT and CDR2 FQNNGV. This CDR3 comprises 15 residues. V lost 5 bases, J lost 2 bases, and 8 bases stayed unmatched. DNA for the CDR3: TGTGCCAGCAGCCGTACAGGGGCCCCCAACACTGAAGCTTTCTTT. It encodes CASSRTGAPNTEAFF.

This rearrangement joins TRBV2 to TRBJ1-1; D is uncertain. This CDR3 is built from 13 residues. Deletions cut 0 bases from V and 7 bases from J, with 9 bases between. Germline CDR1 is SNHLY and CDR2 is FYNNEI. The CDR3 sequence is CASSEAQRSEAFF. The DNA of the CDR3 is TGTGCCAGCAGTGAAGCGCAACGGAGTGAAGCTTTCTTT.

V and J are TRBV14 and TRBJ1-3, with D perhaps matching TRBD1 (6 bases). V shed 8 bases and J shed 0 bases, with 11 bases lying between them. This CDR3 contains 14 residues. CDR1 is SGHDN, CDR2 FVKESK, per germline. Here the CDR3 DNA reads TGTGCCAGCCGACGGACAGCCTCTGGAAACACCATATATTTT. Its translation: CASRRTASGNTIYF.

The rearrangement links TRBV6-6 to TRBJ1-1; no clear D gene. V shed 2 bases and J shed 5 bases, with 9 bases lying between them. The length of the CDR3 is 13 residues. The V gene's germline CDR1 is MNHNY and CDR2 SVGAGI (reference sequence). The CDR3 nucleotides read TGTGCCAGCAGTTACGTACGGGAGACTGAAGCTTTCTTT. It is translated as CASSYVRETEAFF.

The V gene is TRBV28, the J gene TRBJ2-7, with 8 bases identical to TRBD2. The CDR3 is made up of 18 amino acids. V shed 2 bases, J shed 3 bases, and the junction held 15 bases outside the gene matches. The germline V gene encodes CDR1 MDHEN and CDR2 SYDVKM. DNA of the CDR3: TGTGCCAGCAGTTTAGGGCACGGGACTAGTCGCGTCCTCTACGAGCAGTACTTC. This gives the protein CASSLGHGTSRVLYEQYF. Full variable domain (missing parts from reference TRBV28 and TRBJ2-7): DVKVTQSSRYLVKRTGEKVFLECVQDMDHENMFWYRQDPGLGLRLIYFSYDVKMKEKGDIPEGYSVSREKKERFSLILESASTNQTSMYLCASSLGHGTSRVLYEQYFGPGTRLTVT.

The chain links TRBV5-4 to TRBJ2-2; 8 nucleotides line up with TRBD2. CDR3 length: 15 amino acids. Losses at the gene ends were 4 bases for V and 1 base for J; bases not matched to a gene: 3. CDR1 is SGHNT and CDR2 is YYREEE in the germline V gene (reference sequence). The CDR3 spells CASSLSGGNTGELFF. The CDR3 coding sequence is TGTGCCAGCAGCCTCAGCGGGGGGAACACCGGGGAGCTGTTTTTT.

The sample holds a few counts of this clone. In DNA, the CDR3 is TGTGCCAGCACAGATTCGCCATGGGGCGGGGCCGAGCAGTTCTTC. Translation: CASTDSPWGGAEQFF. The chain joins TRBV2 to TRBJ2-1; a possible D gene is TRBD2 (6 bases). Germline-derived CDR1 and CDR2 are SNHLY and FYNNEI. The CDR3 consists of 15 residues. The ends were cut back, 7 bases at V and 10 bases at J, with 23 bases in the middle. The whole variable domain, filled in from reference TRBV2 and TRBJ2-1, reads EPEVTQTPSHQVTQMGQEVILRCVPISNHLYFYWYRQILGQKVEFLVSFYNNEISEKSEIFDDQFSVERPDGSNFTLKIRSTKLEDSAMYFCASTDSPWGGAEQFFGPGTRLTVL.

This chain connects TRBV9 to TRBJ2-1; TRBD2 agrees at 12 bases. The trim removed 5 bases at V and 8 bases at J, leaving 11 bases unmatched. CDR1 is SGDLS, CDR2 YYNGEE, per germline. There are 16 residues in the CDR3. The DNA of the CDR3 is TGTGCCAGCAGACCGGAACTAGCGGGGGGACCTCATGAGCAGTTCTTC. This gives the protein CASRPELAGGPHEQFF.